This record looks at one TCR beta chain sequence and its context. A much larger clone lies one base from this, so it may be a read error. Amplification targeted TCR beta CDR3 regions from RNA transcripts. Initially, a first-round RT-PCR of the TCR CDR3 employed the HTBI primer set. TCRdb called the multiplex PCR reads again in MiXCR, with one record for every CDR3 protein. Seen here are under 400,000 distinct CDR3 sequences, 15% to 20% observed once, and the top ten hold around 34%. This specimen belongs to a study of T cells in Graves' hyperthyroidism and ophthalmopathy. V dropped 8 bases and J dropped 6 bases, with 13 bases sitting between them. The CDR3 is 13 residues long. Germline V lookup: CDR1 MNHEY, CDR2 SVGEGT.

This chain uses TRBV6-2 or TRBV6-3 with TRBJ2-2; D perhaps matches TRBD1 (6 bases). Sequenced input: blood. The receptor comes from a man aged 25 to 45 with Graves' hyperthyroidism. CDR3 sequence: CASGQGIPGELFF. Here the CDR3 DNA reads TGTGCCAGCGGTCAGGGGATACCCGGGGAGCTGTTTTTT.